This T cell receptor (beta chain) was obtained from a study of shared clonotypes between healthy human individuals. Turning to the study itself: Aged between 18 and 49, the donors were a couple of women and three men. Used for every donor were three CD4 naive, three CD4 memory, two CD8 naive and one CD8 memory plate. Study results and caveats: Lower generation probabilities were found for non-shared clonotypes than for those shared by all four donors.

Assay: immunoSEQ multiplex PCR; the TCRdb copy retains only in-frame clones and omits some. Here the sample spans approximately 1,000,000 clones, approximately 80% being singletons. The germline gives CDR1 MNHNS, CDR2 SASEGT. Trimming stripped 7 bases from V and 1 base from J, with 11 bases between. This CDR3 contains 13 residues. To note about this clone: Antigen: not known.

The sequencing sample was made of memory CD4+ T cells from PBMCs. The subset: CD45RA-negative fraction. The chain recombines TRBV6-1 with TRBJ2-7, with no clear D. The TCR sequence derives from a man aged 18 to 30 in good health. Some clones in this sample may be carry-over from other donors' samples. CDR3 sequence: CASISEKSYEQYF. The CDR3 DNA reads TGTGCCAGCATTTCGGAAAAATCCTACGAGCAGTACTTC.